This T cell receptor (beta chain) is from a study of CDR3 diversity in severe acne. TCRdb ran MiXCR on the PCR reads and lists one entry per CDR3 protein. The data hold 89,000 or so distinct CDR3 sequences, with about half observed a single time. Note on this clonotype: Since no conserved phenylalanine or tryptophan closes the CDR3, a read error is the likely cause. The limits of the CDR3 on the DNA are not certain, so only TCRdb's listed CDR3 is given.

Specimen: blood. The receptor comes from a male donor in good health, serving as a control.

The CDR3 spells CATRSGNSPTG. The chain links TRBV24-1 to TRBJ2-7; TRBD1 was called by the table and not checked on the DNA. The germline CDR1 and CDR2 sequences are KGHDR and SFDVKD. The CDR3 has 11 amino acids, counting both end residues.